Below, 22 T cell receptor beta chains from the same sample are listed, as sequenced in a study of CD8+ T cells in alopecia areata. The treatment denotes: oral pan-JAK inhibitor, 5-10 mg twice daily. Following RNA extraction, reverse transcription yielded cDNA that acted as the sequencing template. TCRdb keeps only in-frame clones here, not all; method: immunoSEQ multiplex PCR. The table lists approximately 210,000 clones, more than 50% of them singletons. This specimen was CD4+ T cells sorted from blood, taken at week 24, from a patient treated with tofacitinib. The receptors originated from a human donor with alopecia areata.

The V call is TRBV5-6, the J call TRBJ2-6; D is undetermined. Trimming removed 0 bases at V and 4 bases at J, with 8 bases between. Germline CDR1 reads SGHDT; CDR2 reads YYEEEE. There are 15 residues in the CDR3. The CDR3 coding sequence is TGTGCCAGCAGCTTGGAAGGAGCGGGGGCCAACGTCCTGACTTTC. Amino acid sequence: CASSLEGAGANVLTF. Full variable domain (remainder filled in from reference TRBV5-6 and TRBJ2-6): DAGVTQSPTHLIKTRGQQVTLRCSPKSGHDTVSWYQQALGQGPQFIFQYYEEEERQRGNFPDRFSGHQFPNYSSELNVNALLLGDSALYLCASSLEGAGANVLTFGAGSRLTVL.

This clone turned up a few times. The chain is built from TRBV7-2 and TRBJ2-3; TRBD2 matches 9 bases. The CDR3 totals 14 residues. The germline gives CDR1 SGHTA, CDR2 FQGNSA. Trimming cost V 5 bases and J 4 bases; bases outside gene matches: 4. The CDR3 DNA reads TGTGCCAGCAGCCTTAGCGGGGGTTCAGATACGCAGTATTTT. It encodes CASSLSGGSDTQYF.

The chain employs TRBV7-2 and TRBJ1-5; 9 bases match TRBD1. Germline CDR1 reads SGHTA; CDR2 reads FQGNSA. The CDR3 loop spans 17 amino acids. The V and J ends lost 1 base and 0 bases, in that order; junction bases with no gene match: 4. Here the CDR3 DNA reads TGTGCCAGCAGCTTAGTAGGGGGACAGGGTAGCAATCAGCCCCAGCATTTT. Its translation: CASSLVGGQGSNQPQHF.

This chain joins TRBV5-4 and TRBJ2-1, with TRBD1 matching over 9 bases. This CDR3 has 16 amino acids. Germline trimming cut 4 bases from V and 7 bases from J; bases unmatched to any gene: 12. Per germline, CDR1 SGHNT and CDR2 YYREEE (reference sequence). The CDR3 region has the DNA TGTGCCAGCAGCATTCCGGGACAGGGAATTAAGAATGAGCAGTTCTTC. Translating it yields CASSIPGQGIKNEQFF.

This clone was seen just once. The rearrangement links TRBV29-1 to TRBJ2-5; TRBD1 aligns across 7 bases. V was clipped by 4 bases and J by 5 bases; unmatched bases: 10. Germline V gene sequence: CDR1 SQVTM, CDR2 ANQGSEA. This CDR3 is 14 amino acids long. The CDR3 nucleotides read TGCAGCGTTGGGGGACAGTTTGTGTCGGAGACCCAGTACTTC. Translated, it gives CSVGGQFVSETQYF. The variable domain in full, with the rest retrieved from reference TRBV29-1 and TRBJ2-5, is SAVISQKPSRDICQRGTSLTIQCQVDSQVTMMFWYRQQPGQSLTLIATANQGSEATYESGFVIDKFPISRPNLTFSTLTVSNMSPEDSSIYLCSVGGQFVSETQYFGPGTRLLVL.

This sequence joins TRBV30 and TRBJ1-2; D not certain. In germline, CDR1 is GTSNPN, CDR2 SVGIG (reference sequence). The V gene lost 7 bases and the J gene lost 8 bases, with 11 bases spanning the gap. The CDR3 sequence is 10 residues long. CDR3 DNA sequence: TGTGCCTTACGATCGGGGGGCTACACCTTC. This sequence encodes CALRSGGYTF. The entire variable domain, with the rest obtained from reference TRBV30 and TRBJ1-2, is as follows: SQTIHQWPATLVQPVGSPLSLECTVEGTSNPNLYWYRQAAGRGLQLLFYSVGIGQISSEVPQNLSASRPQDRQFILSSKKLLLSDSGFYLCALRSGGYTFGSGTRLTVV.

The V and J genes are TRBV25-1 and TRBJ2-7, with unresolved D. Trimming removed 7 bases from V and 3 bases from J, with 7 bases in between. Germline lookup yields CDR1 MGHDK and CDR2 SYGVNS. There are 11 residues in the CDR3. This CDR3 is CASKGIYEQYF. CDR3 sequence (DNA): TGTGCCAGCAAGGGAATCTACGAGCAGTACTTC.

The chain has TRBV20-1 and TRBJ2-5; D gene unclear. The CDR3 consists of 11 residues. V was shortened by 2 bases and J by 5 bases, with 6 bases between the two germline ends. Germline lookup yields CDR1 DFQATT and CDR2 SNEGSKA (reference sequence). CDR3 region: CSARSVETQYF. The CDR3 nucleotides read TGCAGTGCTAGATCGGTGGAGACCCAGTACTTC.

The chain uses TRBV19 and TRBJ1-5; TRBD1 might be the D (6 bases). The CDR3 is made up of 15 amino acids. V lost 7 bases to trimming and J lost 6 bases, with 19 bases between them. Germline V gives CDR1 LNHDA, CDR2 SQIVND (reference sequence). The CDR3 DNA follows: TGTGCCAGTACCCCACTCATGATAGGGGGTCAGCCCCAGCATTTT. Amino acid sequence: CASTPLMIGGQPQHF.

This chain connects TRBV27 to TRBJ2-7; 8 bases are shared with TRBD1. This CDR3 has 16 amino acids. In germline, CDR1 is MNHEY, CDR2 SMNVEV (reference sequence). The J segment lost 5 bases and the V segment lost 5 bases, leaving 14 bases of the junction unmatched. The CDR3 protein is CASSLQTPGRGHEQYF. CDR3 nucleotide sequence: TGTGCCAGCAGTCTACAGACCCCGGGCAGGGGGCACGAGCAGTACTTC.

The chain has TRBV4-3 and TRBJ2-1; the match to TRBD1 covers 8 bases. V shed 0 bases and J 7 bases; nucleotides not matched to a gene: 5. The germline V gene has CDR1 LGHNA and CDR2 YSLEER. This CDR3 region has 15 residues. The CDR3 sequence is CASSQERTGSNEQFF. The CDR3 DNA is TGCGCCAGCAGCCAAGAGCGGACAGGGTCAAATGAGCAGTTCTTC.

The V call is TRBV9, the J call TRBJ1-6; tentatively, D is TRBD1 (5 bases). V gave up 5 bases and J gave up 6 bases, with 12 bases separating them. The length of the CDR3 is 14 residues. Germline assignment: CDR1 SGDLS and CDR2 YYNGEE. The DNA for the CDR3 is TGTGCCAGCAGTGCTCAGGGATCTAATTCACCCCTCCACTTT. This translates into CASSAQGSNSPLHF.

This clone was found a few times. V and J are TRBV19 and TRBJ2-2; D is uncertain. The CDR3 length is 15 residues. Germline-derived CDR1 and CDR2 are LNHDA and SQIVND (reference sequence). V was shortened by 3 bases and J by 5 bases, with 13 bases between the two germline ends. This CDR3 is CASSMPGSRTGELFF. Here the CDR3 DNA reads TGTGCCAGTAGTATGCCAGGTTCAAGGACCGGGGAGCTGTTTTTT.

V is TRBV5-4 and J is TRBJ1-4; no clear D gene. Per the germline V gene, CDR1 is SGHNT and CDR2 is YYREEE (reference sequence). The ends were cut back, 3 bases at V and 4 bases at J, with 16 bases in the middle. The CDR3 runs to 16 residues. The CDR3 DNA follows: TGTGCCAGCAGCTCGGCTCACCGGGGTCTTAATGAAAAACTGTTTTTT. This encodes CASSSAHRGLNEKLFF.

CDR3 DNA sequence: TGCAGCGTAGCACACCCCTACAGGGACACTGAAGCTTTCTTT. This translates into CSVAHPYRDTEAFF. This chain uses TRBV29-1 with TRBJ1-1; a possible D gene is TRBD1 (6 bases). The CDR3 runs to 14 residues. Germline V gene lookup returns CDR1 SQVTM and CDR2 ANQGSEA. Trimming cost V 6 bases and J 3 bases, with 17 bases left between them.

The chain employs TRBV19 and TRBJ2-7, with D tentatively TRBD1 or TRBD2 (5 bases each). The V and J ends lost 2 bases and 4 bases respectively, with 12 bases between them. This CDR3 is 14 amino acids long. CDR1 LNHDA and CDR2 SQIVND come from the germline V gene (reference sequence). CDR3 loop: CASSIPGRRYEQYF. In DNA, the CDR3 is TGTGCCAGTAGTATACCGGGACGGAGATACGAGCAGTACTTC.

This chain connects TRBV5-6 to TRBJ2-7; no reliable D call. The CDR3 totals 15 residues. With 1 base removed from V and 6 bases from J, the gap between germline ends came to 17 bases. Germline lookup yields CDR1 SGHDT and CDR2 YYEEEE. The CDR3 region is CASSLFGLRVAEQYF. DNA of the CDR3: TGTGCCAGCAGCTTGTTCGGGTTACGAGTGGCCGAGCAGTACTTC. The complete variable domain, with remaining parts taken from reference TRBV5-6 and TRBJ2-7, reads DAGVTQSPTHLIKTRGQQVTLRCSPKSGHDTVSWYQQALGQGPQFIFQYYEEEERQRGNFPDRFSGHQFPNYSSELNVNALLLGDSALYLCASSLFGLRVAEQYFGPGTRLTVT.

For this clone: In the same sample, other DNA sequences code for this CDR3. V and J are TRBV7-2 and TRBJ2-3; 7 bases match TRBD2. CDR1 is SGHTA and CDR2 is FQGNSA in the germline V gene. Losses at the gene ends were 1 base for V and 0 bases for J; bases not matched to a gene: 4. The CDR3 is 16 residues long. DNA for the CDR3: TGTGCCAGCAGCTTAGTTCTGGGGGGGAGCACAGATACGCAGTATTTT. Encoded protein: CASSLVLGGSTDTQYF.

V is TRBV11-2 and J is TRBJ2-7, with 7 bases aligning to TRBD1. This CDR3 comprises 15 residues. Losses at the gene ends were 3 bases for V and 6 bases for J; bases not matched to a gene: 11. Germline V gene lookup returns CDR1 SGHAT and CDR2 FQNNGV. The CDR3 here is CASSFGQNRGGEQYF. CDR3 nucleotide sequence: TGTGCCAGCAGCTTCGGGCAGAACAGGGGCGGCGAGCAGTACTTC.

The V and J genes are TRBV11-2 and TRBJ2-5, with D unclear. Germline loops: CDR1 SGHAT, CDR2 FQNNGV. The V end was cut by 10 bases, the J end by 5 bases, with 29 bases between. The length of the CDR3 is 17 residues. DNA for the CDR3: TGTGCCACCACCCCTTCCCCGTCTAGGTCAGGCCTGGAGACCCAGTACTTC. Protein product: CATTPSPSRSGLETQYF.

CDR3 nucleotides: TGCAGCGCGGACAGTAACTATGGCTACACCTTC. Protein: CSADSNYGYTF. The chain joins TRBV29-1 to TRBJ1-2, with D perhaps TRBD1 (6 bases). CDR3 length: 11 residues. Trimming cost V 7 bases and J 1 base, with 7 bases left between them. Germline CDR1 reads SQVTM; CDR2 reads ANQGSEA.

This clone was seen a few times. V gene TRBV4-3 combines with J gene TRBJ2-1, with TRBD2 matching 8 bases. Germline-derived CDR1 and CDR2 are LGHNA and YSLEER. The CDR3 totals 18 residues. V lost 0 bases to trimming and J lost 9 bases; unmatched junction nucleotides: 16. For the CDR3, the DNA is TGCGCCAGCAGCCAAGATCGGGAAGCGGGGGAGGTTGCTGGTGAGCAGTTCTTC. Amino acid sequence: CASSQDREAGEVAGEQFF.